This T cell receptor (beta chain) was observed in a study of cytomegalovirus exposure and HLA in healthy donors. Study findings and constraints: Rare sequences made up most TCRs, while some public TCRs were found in many donors. Prediction of most subjects' HLA-A and HLA-B alleles by TCR beta sequences was reportedly accurate. One variant, a missense change in DCLRE1C, was linked in a later analysis to TCR beta V- and J-gene trimming.

Each of the donors was a healthy bone marrow donor. As regards this clone: Its target is not known.

The PCR made use of 60 Vbeta and 13 Jbeta primers. The repertoire was sequenced with immunoSEQ multiplex PCR; TCRdb's copy has only in-frame clones and lacks some. The sample lists fewer than 250,000 clones; under 85% were seen once. Source material: PBMCs. The receptor's source is a young woman in good health and CMV-seronegative.

This chain's CDR3 is CSASPLYGYTF. As DNA, the CDR3 is TGCAGTGCGAGCCCGCTCTATGGCTACACCTTC. The chain joins TRBV20-1 to TRBJ1-2; D is unresolved. Per germline, CDR1 DFQATT and CDR2 SNEGSKA (reference sequence). V was shortened by 6 bases and J by 4 bases, with 9 bases between the two germline ends. CDR3 length: 11 amino acids.